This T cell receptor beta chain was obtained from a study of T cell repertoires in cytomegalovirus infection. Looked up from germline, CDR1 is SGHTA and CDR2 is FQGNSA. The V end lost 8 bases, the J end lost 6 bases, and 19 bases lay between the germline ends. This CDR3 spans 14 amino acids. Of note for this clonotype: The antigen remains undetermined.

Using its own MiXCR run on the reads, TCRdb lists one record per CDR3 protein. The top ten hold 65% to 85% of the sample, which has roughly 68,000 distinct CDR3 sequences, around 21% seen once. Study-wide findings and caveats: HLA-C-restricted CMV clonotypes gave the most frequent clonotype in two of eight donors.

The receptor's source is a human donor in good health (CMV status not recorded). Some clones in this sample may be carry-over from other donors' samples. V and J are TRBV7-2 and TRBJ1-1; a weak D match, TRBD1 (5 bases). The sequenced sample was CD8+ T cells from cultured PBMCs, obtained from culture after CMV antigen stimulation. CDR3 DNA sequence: TGTGCCAGCTCTCAACCAGGGAGGGAACCTGAAGCTTTCTTT. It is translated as CASSQPGREPEAFF.